This T cell receptor beta chain was sequenced during a study of CD8+ T cells in alopecia areata. Study-level results: Normal skin's resident alphabeta T cells are sequenced alongside lesional scalp T cells.

Following extraction, RNA underwent reverse transcription to cDNA, which served as the sequencing template. Method: immunoSEQ multiplex PCR; TCRdb's copy keeps in-frame clones and lacks some. The table has about 110,000 clones, about 50% seen once; the top ten hold 20% to 25%. In alopecia areata patients, both lesional scalp punch biopsies and peripheral blood were collected. Cell sorting was applied to PBMCs, and CD4+ and CD8+ T cells were collected. This clone was picked up a small number of times. Its antigen is as yet unknown. The clonotype was recovered from a human donor with alopecia areata. Input material: NKG2D-low CD8+ T cells sorted from blood.

The CDR3 loop is CASSLALNEQFF. CDR3 nucleotides: TGTGCCAGCAGCCTGGCCCTAAATGAGCAGTTCTTC. The V gene is TRBV5-6, the J gene TRBJ2-1; D ambiguous. The CDR3 sequence is 12 residues long. Germline V gene sequence: CDR1 SGHDT, CDR2 YYEEEE. With 4 bases removed from V and 7 bases from J, the gap between germline ends came to 9 bases.